This T cell receptor beta chain was found in a study of blood T cells in healthy people across ages. Whole-study results and caveats: In long-lived donors, naive CD4+ cell counts and diversity exceeded those of aged donors.

V lost 2 bases, J lost 3 bases, and 11 bases lay in between. The germline gives CDR1 MRHNA, CDR2 SNTAGT. The CDR3 length is 15 residues. Each sample provided at least 5.5 micrograms of extracted total RNA. A note on this clonotype: What it binds is unknown.

PCR was performed a second time for roughly 7 to 11 cycles using a sample-barcoded 5' primer and a J-beta primer mix. MiXCR, run by TCRdb on the 5' RACE reads, gives a single entry per CDR3 protein. This sample has about 940,000 distinct CDR3 sequences, with about 48% found just once. This chain uses TRBV6-4 with TRBJ1-5; D gene uncertain. The specimen sequenced was blood. The TCR was taken from a man aged 25-40 years in good health. The CDR3, as DNA: TGTGCCAGCAGTGACCCTGGACGGTCCAATCAGCCCCAGCATTTT. It codes for CASSDPGRSNQPQHF.